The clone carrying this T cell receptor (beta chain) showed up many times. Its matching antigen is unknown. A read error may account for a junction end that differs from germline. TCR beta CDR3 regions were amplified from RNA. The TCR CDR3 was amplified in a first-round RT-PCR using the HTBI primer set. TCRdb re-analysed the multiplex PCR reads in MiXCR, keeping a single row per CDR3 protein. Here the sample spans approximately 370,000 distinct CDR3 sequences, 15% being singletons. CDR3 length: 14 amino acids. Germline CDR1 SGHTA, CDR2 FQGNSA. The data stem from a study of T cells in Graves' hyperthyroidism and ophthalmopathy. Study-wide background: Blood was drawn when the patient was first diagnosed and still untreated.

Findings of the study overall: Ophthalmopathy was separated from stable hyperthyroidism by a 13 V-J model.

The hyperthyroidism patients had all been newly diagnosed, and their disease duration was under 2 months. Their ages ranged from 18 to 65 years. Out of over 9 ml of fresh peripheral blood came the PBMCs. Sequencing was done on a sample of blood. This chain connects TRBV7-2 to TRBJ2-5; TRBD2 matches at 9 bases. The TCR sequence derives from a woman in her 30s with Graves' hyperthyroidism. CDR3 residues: CASSYVTSGVIGNF. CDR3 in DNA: TGTGCCAGCAGCTATGTGACTAGCGGTGTTATAGGGAACTTC.